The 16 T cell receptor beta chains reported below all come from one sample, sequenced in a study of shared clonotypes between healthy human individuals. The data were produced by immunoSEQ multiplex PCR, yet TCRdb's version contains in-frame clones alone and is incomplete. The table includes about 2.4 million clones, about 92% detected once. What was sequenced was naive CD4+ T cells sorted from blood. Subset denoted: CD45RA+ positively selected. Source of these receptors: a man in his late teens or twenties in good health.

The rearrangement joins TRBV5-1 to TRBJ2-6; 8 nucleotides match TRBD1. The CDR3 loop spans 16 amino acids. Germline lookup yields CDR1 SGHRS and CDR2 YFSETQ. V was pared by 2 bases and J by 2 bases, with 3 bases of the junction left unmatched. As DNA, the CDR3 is TGCGCCAGCAGCTTCACACAGGGGGCTGGGGCCAACGTCCTGACTTTC. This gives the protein CASSFTQGAGANVLTF. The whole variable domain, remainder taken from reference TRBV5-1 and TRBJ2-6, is KAGVTQTPRYLIKTRGQQVTLSCSPISGHRSVSWYQQTPGQGLQFLFEYFSETQRNKGNFPGRFSGRQFSNSRSEMNVSTLELGDSALYLCASSFTQGAGANVLTFGAGSRLTVL.

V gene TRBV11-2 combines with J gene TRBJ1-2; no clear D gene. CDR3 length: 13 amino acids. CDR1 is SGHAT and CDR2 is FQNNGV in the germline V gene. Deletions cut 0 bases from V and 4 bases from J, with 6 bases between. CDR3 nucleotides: TGTGCCAGCAGCTTAGAGGGGTTCTATGGCTACACCTTC. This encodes CASSLEGFYGYTF.

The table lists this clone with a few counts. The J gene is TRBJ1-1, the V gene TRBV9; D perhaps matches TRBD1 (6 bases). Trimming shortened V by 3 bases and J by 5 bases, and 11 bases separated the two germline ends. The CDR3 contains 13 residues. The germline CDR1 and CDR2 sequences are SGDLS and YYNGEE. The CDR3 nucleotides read TGTGCCAGCAGCGCATACAGGGAGACTGAAGCTTTCTTT. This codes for CASSAYRETEAFF. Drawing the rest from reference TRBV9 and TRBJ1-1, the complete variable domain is DSGVTQTPKHLITATGQRVTLRCSPRSGDLSVYWYQQSLDQGLQFLIQYYNGEERAKGNILERFSAQQFPDLHSELNLSSLELGDSALYFCASSAYRETEAFFGQGTRLTVV.

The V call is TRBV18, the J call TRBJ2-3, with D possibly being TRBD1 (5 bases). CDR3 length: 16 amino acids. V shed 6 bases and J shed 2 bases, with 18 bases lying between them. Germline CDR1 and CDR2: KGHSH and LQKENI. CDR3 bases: TGTGCCAGCTCCCCTGTGGGGCAAAGGGCCACAGATACGCAGTATTTT. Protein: CASSPVGQRATDTQYF.

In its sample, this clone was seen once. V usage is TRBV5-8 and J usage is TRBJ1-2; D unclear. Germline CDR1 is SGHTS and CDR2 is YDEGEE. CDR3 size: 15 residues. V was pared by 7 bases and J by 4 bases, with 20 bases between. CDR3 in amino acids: CASVGFPRKTYGYTF. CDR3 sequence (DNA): TGTGCCAGCGTTGGATTTCCACGAAAGACCTATGGCTACACCTTC. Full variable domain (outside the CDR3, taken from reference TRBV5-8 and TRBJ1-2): EAGVTQSPTHLIKTRGQQATLRCSPISGHTSVYWYQQALGLGLQFLLWYDEGEERNRGNFPPRFSGRQFPNYSSELNVNALELEDSALYLCASVGFPRKTYGYTFGSGTRLTVV.

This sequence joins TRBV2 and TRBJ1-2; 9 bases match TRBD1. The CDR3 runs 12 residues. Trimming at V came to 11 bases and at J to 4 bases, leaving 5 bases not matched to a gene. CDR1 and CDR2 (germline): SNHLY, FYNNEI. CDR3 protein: CAGRQGGYGYTF. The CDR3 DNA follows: TGTGCCGGGCGACAGGGGGGCTATGGCTACACCTTC.

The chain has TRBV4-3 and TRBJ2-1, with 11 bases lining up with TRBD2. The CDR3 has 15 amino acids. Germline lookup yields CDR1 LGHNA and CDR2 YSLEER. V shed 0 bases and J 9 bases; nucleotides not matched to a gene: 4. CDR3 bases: TGCGCCAGCAGCCAAGAAACAGGGACTAGCGGTGAGCAGTTCTTC. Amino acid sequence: CASSQETGTSGEQFF.

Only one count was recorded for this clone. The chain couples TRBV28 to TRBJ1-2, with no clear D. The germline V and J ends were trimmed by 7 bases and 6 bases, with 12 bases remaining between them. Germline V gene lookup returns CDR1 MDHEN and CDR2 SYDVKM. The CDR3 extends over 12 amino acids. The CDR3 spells CASTPGLDGYTF. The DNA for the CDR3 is TGTGCCAGCACCCCAGGTCTCGATGGCTACACCTTC.

CDR3 loop: CASSSGTSGLNEQFF. The CDR3 nucleotides are TGTGCCAGCAGCTCCGGGACTAGCGGCCTCAATGAGCAGTTCTTC. The V call is TRBV7-9, the J call TRBJ2-1; 11 bases are shared with TRBD2. The ends lost 4 bases at V and 6 bases at J; junction bases unmatched: 5. In germline, CDR1 is SEHNR, CDR2 FQNEAQ (reference sequence). There are 15 residues in the CDR3.

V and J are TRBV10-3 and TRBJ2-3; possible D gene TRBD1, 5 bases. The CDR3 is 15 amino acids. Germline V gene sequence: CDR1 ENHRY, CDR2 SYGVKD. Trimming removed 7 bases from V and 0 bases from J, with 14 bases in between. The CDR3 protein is CAINRQGQSTDTQYF. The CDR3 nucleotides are TGTGCCATCAATAGGCAGGGCCAGAGCACAGATACGCAGTATTTT.

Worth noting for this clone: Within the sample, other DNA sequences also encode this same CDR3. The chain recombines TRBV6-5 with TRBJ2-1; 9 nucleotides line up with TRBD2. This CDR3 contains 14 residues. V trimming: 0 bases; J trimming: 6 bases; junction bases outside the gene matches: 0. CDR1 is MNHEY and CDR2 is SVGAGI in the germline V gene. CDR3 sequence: CASSYSLAGNEQFF. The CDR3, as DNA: TGTGCCAGCAGTTACTCACTAGCGGGCAATGAGCAGTTCTTC.

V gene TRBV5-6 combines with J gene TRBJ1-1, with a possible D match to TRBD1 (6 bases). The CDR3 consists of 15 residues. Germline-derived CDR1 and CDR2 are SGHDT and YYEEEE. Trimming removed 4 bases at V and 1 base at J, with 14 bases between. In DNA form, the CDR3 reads TGTGCCAGCAGCGGTTGGGGGGGCGCGAACACTGAAGCTTTCTTT. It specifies CASSGWGGANTEAFF. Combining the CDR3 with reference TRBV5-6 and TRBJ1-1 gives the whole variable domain DAGVTQSPTHLIKTRGQQVTLRCSPKSGHDTVSWYQQALGQGPQFIFQYYEEEERQRGNFPDRFSGHQFPNYSSELNVNALLLGDSALYLCASSGWGGANTEAFFGQGTRLTVV.

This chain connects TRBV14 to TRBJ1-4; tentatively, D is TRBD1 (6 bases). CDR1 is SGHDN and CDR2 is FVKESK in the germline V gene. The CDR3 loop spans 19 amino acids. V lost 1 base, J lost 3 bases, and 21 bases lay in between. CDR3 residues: CASSQAKGHLLSSNEKLFF. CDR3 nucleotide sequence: TGTGCCAGCAGCCAAGCGAAGGGACACCTCCTTTCCTCTAATGAAAAACTGTTTTTT.

The CDR3 here is CASSESTGGTGELFF. DNA of the CDR3: TGTGCCAGCAGTGAATCGACCGGGGGTACCGGGGAGCTGTTTTTT. The J gene is TRBJ2-2, the V gene TRBV25-1, with D possibly matching TRBD2 (6 bases). CDR3 length: 15 residues. The V gene's germline CDR1 is MGHDK and CDR2 SYGVNS. V lost 1 base to trimming and J lost 5 bases, with 11 bases between them.

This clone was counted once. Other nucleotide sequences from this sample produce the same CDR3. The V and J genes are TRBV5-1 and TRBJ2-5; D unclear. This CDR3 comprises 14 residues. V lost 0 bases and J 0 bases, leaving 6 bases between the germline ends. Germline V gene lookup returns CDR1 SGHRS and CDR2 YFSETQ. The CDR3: CASSLVGHQETQYF. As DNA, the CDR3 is TGCGCCAGCAGCTTGGTGGGCCACCAAGAGACCCAGTACTTC.

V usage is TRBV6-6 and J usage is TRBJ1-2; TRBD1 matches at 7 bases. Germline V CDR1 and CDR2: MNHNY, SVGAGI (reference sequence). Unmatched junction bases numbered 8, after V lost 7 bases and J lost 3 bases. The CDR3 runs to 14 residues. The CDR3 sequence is CASTGQEGDYGYTF. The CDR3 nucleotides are TGTGCCAGCACCGGACAGGAGGGGGACTATGGCTACACCTTC.